This is a list of T cell receptor beta chains from one sample in a study of blood T cell repertoires in COVID-19. Assay: immunoSEQ multiplex PCR; the TCRdb copy retains only in-frame clones and omits some. The sample records around 130,000 clones, approximately 81% being singletons. Specimen: peripheral blood. These receptors were obtained from a woman under 40 who had recovered from COVID-19. Both conserved end residues are part of each CDR3. The order of the fields is clone size, J gene, V gene, D gene, CDR3 DNA, CDR3 protein. A D gene is named only where the DNA matches it firmly. Expanded clones are given a class, and other clones once, few, many or no size at all.

>many|TRBJ2-2|TRBV9|TRBD1
TGTGCCAGCACTCTCGGACAGGTTAACACCGGGGAGCTGTTTTTT
CASTLGQVNTGELFF
>.|TRBJ2-3|TRBV4-1|TRBD2
TGCGCCAGCAGCCAGGCACTAGCGGGGGGTATGGTAGATACGCAGTATTTT
CASSQALAGGMVDTQYF
>.|TRBJ1-1|TRBV19|TRBD1
TGTGCCAGCAGCAGGGGGCTCTGGACTGAAGCTTTCTTT
CASSRGLWTEAFF
>.|TRBJ2-5|TRBV6-5|TRBD1
TGTGCCAGCAGGGCAGGGGGCCTCCAAGAGACCCAGTACTTC
CASRAGGLQETQYF
>.|TRBJ2-3|TRBV2|TRBD1
TGTGCCAGCAGTAGAGGACAGGGGGGATCAGATACGCAGTATTTT
CASSRGQGGSDTQYF
>.|TRBJ1-5|TRBV27|.
TGTGCCAGCAGCCGAGGGCAACATAGCAATCAGCCCCAGCATTTT
CASSRGQHSNQPQHF
>.|TRBJ1-1|TRBV5-1|.
TGCGCCAGCAGCTTGGTAACGGGATTGAACACTGAAGCTTTCTTT
CASSLVTGLNTEAFF
>.|TRBJ2-1|TRBV19|.
TGTGCCAGTAGTGTTCCAGGGATTCAGGGTAACAATGAGCAGTTCTTC
CASSVPGIQGNNEQFF
>few|TRBJ2-7|TRBV6-5|.
TGTGCCAGCACCCAGGGCGGCGAGCAGTACTTC
CASTQGGEQYF
>.|TRBJ1-1|TRBV30|.
TGTGCCTGGTCATGGTCGAGGAACACTGAAGCTTTCTTT
CAWSWSRNTEAFF
>.|TRBJ2-1|TRBV7-9|TRBD1
TGTGCCAGCAGCTTAAGTCCAGACAGGGGATTAAATGAGCAGTTCTTC
CASSLSPDRGLNEQFF
>.|TRBJ2-2|TRBV5-6|.
TGTGCCAGCAGTCGGGACTTTTCACCCGGGGAGCTGTTTTTT
CASSRDFSPGELFF